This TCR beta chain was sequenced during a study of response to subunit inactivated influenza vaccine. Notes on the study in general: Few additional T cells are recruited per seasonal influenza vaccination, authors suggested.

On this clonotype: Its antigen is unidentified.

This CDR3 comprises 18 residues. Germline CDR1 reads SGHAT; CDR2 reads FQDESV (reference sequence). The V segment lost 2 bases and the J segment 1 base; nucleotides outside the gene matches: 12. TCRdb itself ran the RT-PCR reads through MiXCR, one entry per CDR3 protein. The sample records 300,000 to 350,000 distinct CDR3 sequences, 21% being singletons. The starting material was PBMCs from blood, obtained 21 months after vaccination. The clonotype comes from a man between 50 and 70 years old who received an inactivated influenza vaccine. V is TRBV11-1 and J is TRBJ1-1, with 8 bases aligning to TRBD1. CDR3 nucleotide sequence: TGTGCCAGCAGCTTATCCATGAACCGGGACAGGCCGAACACTGAAGCTTTCTTT. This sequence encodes CASSLSMNRDRPNTEAFF.